One sample yielded the 8 T cell receptor beta chains listed below, sequenced in a study of regulatory T cells in long-lasting Graves disease. Arm-PCR of CDR3 regions and iRepertoire HTBI primers were used to build TCR beta libraries. One entry per CDR3 protein, called by TCRdb with MiXCR from the multiplex PCR reads. This table has about 350,000 distinct CDR3 sequences, around 16% appearing once. Time point reported: newly diagnosed GD, antithyroid drugs for less than 3 months. Extracted PBMC RNA gave rise to the TCR library. The same data also contributed to another study, on T cells in Graves' hyperthyroidism and ophthalmopathy.

The material sequenced was peripheral blood mononuclear cells (PBMCs), taken at new diagnosis, from a patient treated with antithyroid drugs. All receptors derive from a woman aged 18-29 years with Graves disease.

This chain connects TRBV2 to TRBJ1-1; D ambiguous. V was cut by 11 bases and J by 2 bases, with 18 bases left in between. Germline-derived CDR1 and CDR2 are SNHLY and FYNNEI. The CDR3 extends over 14 amino acids. CDR3 loop: CAAHPTELNTEAFF. CDR3 bases: TGTGCCGCCCACCCCACAGAGCTAAACACTGAAGCTTTCTTT.

This clonotype has a handful of counts. It may be a read error: a sequence one base away is much more abundant. J is TRBJ1-2 and V is TRBV28, with a weak D call TRBD1 (5 bases). Germline V gene lookup returns CDR1 MDHEN and CDR2 SYDVKM. V lost 6 bases and J 3 bases, leaving 17 bases between the germline ends. The CDR3 extends over 15 amino acids. The CDR3 spells CASSEGARGYYGYTF. CDR3 DNA: TGTGCCAGCAGCGAAGGGGCAAGGGGCTACTATGGCTACACCTTC.

Notes on this clonotype: A much larger clone sits a single nucleotide away, making a read error possible. The V and J genes are TRBV28 and TRBJ2-1, with a tentative D call TRBD1 (6 bases). This CDR3 is built from 14 residues. Trimming cost V 5 bases and J 7 bases, with 15 bases left between them. Germline values: CDR1 MDHEN, CDR2 SYDVKM. As DNA, the CDR3 is TGTGCCAGCAGTGGGACAACCAGTAGAAATGAGCAGTTCTTC. Translation gives CASSGTTSRNEQFF.

The V gene is TRBV30, the J gene TRBJ1-5; tentatively, D is TRBD1 (5 bases). This CDR3 is built from 16 residues. Trimming stripped 4 bases from V and 3 bases from J, with 19 bases between. Looked up from germline, CDR1 is GTSNPN and CDR2 is SVGIG (reference sequence). CDR3 amino acids: CAWNSGRWGDNQPQHF. CDR3 sequence (DNA): TGTGCCTGGAACTCGGGCCGGTGGGGGGACAATCAGCCCCAGCATTTT.

This clonotype was observed once. A read error is possible here, since a much larger clone lies one base away. The chain recombines TRBV20-1 with TRBJ2-2; possibly TRBD2 for D (6 bases). The CDR3 contains 14 residues. CDR1 DFQATT and CDR2 SNEGSKA come from the germline V gene (reference sequence). For the CDR3, the DNA is TGCAGTGCTTATAGACTAGTTATGACCGGGGGGCTGTTTTTT. Its translation is CSAYRLVMTGGLFF.

The V and J genes are TRBV11-2 and TRBJ2-6, with a weak D call TRBD2 (7 bases). Trimming stripped 8 bases from V and 4 bases from J, with 18 bases between. The CDR3 spans 16 residues. CDR1 and CDR2 (germline): SGHAT, FQNNGV. As DNA, the CDR3 is TGTGCCAGCCACGGAGGGGGGGCTAACGGGGCCAACGTCCTGACTTTC. Protein: CASHGGGANGANVLTF.

V and J are TRBV19 and TRBJ2-1, with TRBD2 matching over 7 bases. The V segment lost 7 bases and the J segment 8 bases; nucleotides outside the gene matches: 14. Germline V gene data show CDR1 as LNHDA and CDR2 as SQIVND (reference sequence). The CDR3 runs 15 residues. In DNA form, the CDR3 reads TGTGCCAGTACCGAAGCGGGACGCCATTCCTATGAGCAGTTCTTC. It translates to CASTEAGRHSYEQFF.

This clonotype was seen at least ten times. This chain links TRBV10-3 with TRBJ1-1; a weak D match, TRBD1 (5 bases). The ends were cut back, 7 bases at V and 6 bases at J, with 18 bases in the middle. The germline V gene has CDR1 ENHRY and CDR2 SYGVKD. CDR3 length: 14 residues. The chain's CDR3 is CAIKGTRTGAEAFF. CDR3 bases: TGTGCCATCAAGGGGACCCGGACCGGGGCTGAAGCTTTCTTT.